This T cell receptor beta chain was retrieved from a study of OX40 agonist ivuxolimab in advanced cancers. Study-wide context: Ivuxolimab was a fully human IgG2 agonistic monoclonal antibody targeting the costimulatory receptor OX40 (CD134). The monotherapy dose-escalation portion (N ≈ 57 patients) of the phase I ivuxolimab trial is reported in the paper. Of the approximately 54 dose-escalation patients, hepatocellular carcinoma was present in approximately 20, melanoma in around 15, renal cell carcinoma in 9 and head and neck cancer in 9. In the dose-escalation cohort, about four fifths of patients were male, and the mean age was 60 years with a range of 23 to 79. Intravenous ivuxolimab was administered to patients every 2 weeks at six dose levels: 0.01, 0.1, 0.3, 1.5, 3 and 10 mg/kg. Patients were allowed to have had prior anti-PD-1, anti-PD-L1 or anti-CTLA-4 therapy, and about 40% of the dose-escalation patients had been treated with checkpoint inhibitors. Partial responses occurred in three dose-escalation patients: two with cutaneous melanoma and one with hepatocellular carcinoma. The point of sequencing TCRbeta in the periphery was to test whether ivuxolimab changed TCR sequence diversity and drove clonal T-cell expansion.

Patients with a history of autoimmune disease or receiving systemic immunosuppression were excluded from the trial. Peripheral blood for TCR sequencing was collected from all dose cohorts at baseline, on cycle 4 day 1, and on cycle 7 day 1. Samples were obtained from an open-label, multicenter, first-in-human phase I dose-escalation trial of ivuxolimab. Adults with locally advanced or metastatic head and neck squamous cell, hepatocellular, melanoma or renal cell carcinoma were enrolled in the trial. Before TCR sequencing, CD4+ T cells and CD8+ T cells were sorted from peripheral blood as separate populations. For sequencing of the TCRbeta CDR3 region, genomic DNA was extracted from the sorted cells. TCRbeta CDR3 regions were sequenced using the immunoSEQ Assay. TCRdb re-hosts the immuneACCESS table, in-frame sequences only. Its copies lack some clones; in the studies checked, an unresolved V gene accounts for under half of them, and the cause for the rest is not known. This sample holds under 85,000 clones; about nine tenths were observed only once. The top ten constitute over 0.6% of the sample.

What the study reported, not specific to this receptor: At doses of 0.1 to 3.0 mg/kg, clonal expansion of both CD4+ and CD8+ T cells in blood was seen between baseline and week 6. The antigen specificity of the peripheral T cells that underwent clonal expansion was not determined. Low levels of normalized T-cell clonal expansion were also seen in some patients who did not respond. In the 0.1-3.0 mg/kg groups, partial responders were among the patients with the lowest normalized peripheral clonal expansion, particularly in CD8+ T cells. After ivuxolimab, expanded clones were on average more numerous among CD8+ T cells than among CD4+ T cells.

The V end loses 3 bases and the J end loses 2 bases, and a stretch of 11 bases separates them. From the germline V gene (reference sequence), CDR1 is LNHDA and CDR2 is SQIVND. The CDR3 sequence holds 14 residues, the cysteine and phenylalanine included. Just CDR3 DNA is preserved here, 42 bases in frame from base 1. On this clone itself: Its antigen has not been determined. Base qualities are missing; no much larger clone stands one base away.

The sequencing here drew on CD4+ or CD8+ T cells sorted from blood, taken in a trial of the OX40 agonist ivuxolimab. This clonotype was obtained from an adult with an advanced solid tumor such as melanoma, head and neck, liver or kidney cancer. The chain is made from TRBV19 and TRBJ2-7, with the identity of the D gene unclear. The sequenced DNA is TGTGCCAGTAGTATGGCTACCTGGACCTACGAGCAGTACTTC. Its protein product is CASSMATWTYEQYF. Joined to the reference TRBV19 and TRBJ2-7 proteins, this CDR3 gives the full variable domain: DGGITQSPKYLFRKEGQNVTLSCEQNLNHDAMYWYRQDPGQGLRLIYYSQIVNDFQKGDIAEGYSVSREKKESFPLTVTSAQKNPTAFYLCASSMATWTYEQYFGPGTRLTVT.